Sequencing of this T cell receptor beta chain was carried out in a study of shared clonotypes between healthy human individuals. Whole-study results and caveats: Clonotypes shared by all four sorted-subset donors had higher generation probabilities than non-shared clonotypes.

CD45RO negativity and positive selection for CCR7 defined naive CD8 cells, a population that excluded terminally differentiated effector memory CD45RA+ cells. The CDR3 loop spans 11 amino acids. Germline lookup yields CDR1 SQVTM and CDR2 ANQGSEA. V lost 5 bases, J lost 5 bases, and 10 bases lay in between. This clone was counted a single time. Its antigen remains unknown. Execution of the assay was at deep level. The genomic DNA of each subset was split evenly across several immunoSEQ plates. TCRdb's table, derived via immunoSEQ multiplex PCR, lists solely in-frame clones and lacks some. The table shows more than 600,000 clones, with 92% occurring only once.

This chain uses TRBV29-1 with TRBJ2-7; D gene uncertain. Sequences were obtained from naive CD8+ T cells sorted from blood. The sequence derives from a man younger than 45 in good health. The CDR3 spells CSVTLTHEQYF. The CDR3 nucleotides are TGCAGCGTTACCCTCACCCACGAGCAGTACTTC.